This TCR beta chain emerged from a study of glioma-infiltrating T cells. To note about this clonotype: Its specificity is unknown.

Whole-study findings and limits: Only very few CDR3 sequences appeared in both tissue and blood. Non-neoplastic patients had below-expected tissue-blood divergence, while all gliomas exceeded expectation.

Looked up from germline, CDR1 is SQVTM and CDR2 is ANQGSEA. Trimming took off 5 bases at V and 3 bases at J, with 14 bases between the two ends. This CDR3 comprises 14 residues. Using RNA template, CDR3s of TCR alpha and beta were amplified with iRepertoire arm-PCR. For one-step reverse transcription and amplification, 100-400 ng of tissue mRNA or PBMC total RNA was used. TCRdb called the multiplex PCR reads again in MiXCR, with one record for every CDR3 protein. The repertoire includes roughly 130,000 distinct CDR3 sequences, about 22% of them detected once, and around a quarter sits in the top ten.

The rearrangement uses TRBV29-1 and TRBJ2-1, with TRBD2 as a possible D gene (6 bases). The receptor was isolated from a human donor with low-grade glioma or glioblastoma, undergoing nonglioma brain surgery, or in good health (not recorded which). Sequencing was carried out using glioma tissue, nonneoplastic brain tissue, or PBMCs (not recorded which). The CDR3 loop reads CSVRRGSGYNEQFF. CDR3 in DNA: TGCAGCGTTCGGCGGGGTAGTGGCTACAATGAGCAGTTCTTC.